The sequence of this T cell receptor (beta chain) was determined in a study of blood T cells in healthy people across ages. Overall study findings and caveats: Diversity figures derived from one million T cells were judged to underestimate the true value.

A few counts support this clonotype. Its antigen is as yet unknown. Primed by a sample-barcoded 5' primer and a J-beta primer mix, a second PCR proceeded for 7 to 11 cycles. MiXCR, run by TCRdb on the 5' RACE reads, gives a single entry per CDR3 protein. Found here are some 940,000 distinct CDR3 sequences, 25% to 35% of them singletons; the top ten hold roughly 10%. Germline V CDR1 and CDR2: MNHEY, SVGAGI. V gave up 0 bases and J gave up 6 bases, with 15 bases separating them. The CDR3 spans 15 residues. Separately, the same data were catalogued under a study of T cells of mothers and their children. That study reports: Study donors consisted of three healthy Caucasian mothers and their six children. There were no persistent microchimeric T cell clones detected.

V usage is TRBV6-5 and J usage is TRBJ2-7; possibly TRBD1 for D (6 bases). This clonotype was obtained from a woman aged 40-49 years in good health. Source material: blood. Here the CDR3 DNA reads TGTGCCAGCAGTTACTCGGGGGCCACCCCCTCCGAGCAGTACTTC. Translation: CASSYSGATPSEQYF.